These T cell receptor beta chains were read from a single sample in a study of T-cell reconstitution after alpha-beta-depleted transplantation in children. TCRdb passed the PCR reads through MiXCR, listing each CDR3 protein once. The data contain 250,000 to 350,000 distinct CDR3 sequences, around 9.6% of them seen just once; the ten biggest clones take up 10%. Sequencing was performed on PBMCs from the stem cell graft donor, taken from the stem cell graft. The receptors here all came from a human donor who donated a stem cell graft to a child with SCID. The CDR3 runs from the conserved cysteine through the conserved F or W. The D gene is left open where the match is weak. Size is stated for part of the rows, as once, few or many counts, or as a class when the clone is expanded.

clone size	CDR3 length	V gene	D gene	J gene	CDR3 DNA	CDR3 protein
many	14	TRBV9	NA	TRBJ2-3	TGTGCCAGCAGCGTATCGGGCCTACGGGATACGCAGTATTTT	CASSVSGLRDTQYF
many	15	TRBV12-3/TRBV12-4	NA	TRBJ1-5	TGTGCCAGCAGCCCTGACACGTATAGCAATCAGCCCCAGCATTTT	CASSPDTYSNQPQHF
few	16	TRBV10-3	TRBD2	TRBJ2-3	TGTGCCATCAGTGACCAGCTAGCGGACGTGCCGGATACGCAGTATTTT	CAISDQLADVPDTQYF
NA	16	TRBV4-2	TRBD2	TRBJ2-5	TGTGCCAGCAGCCAAGATCCTAGCGGGGGACAAGAGACCCAGTACTTC	CASSQDPSGGQETQYF
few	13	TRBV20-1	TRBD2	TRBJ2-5	TGCAGTGCTAGGACTAGCGGGTGGGAGACCCAGTACTTC	CSARTSGWETQYF
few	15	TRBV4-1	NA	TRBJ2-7	TGCGCCAGCAGCCAAGCTGGACAAAGCTCCTACGAGCAGTACTTC	CASSQAGQSSYEQYF
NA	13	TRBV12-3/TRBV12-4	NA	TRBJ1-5	TGTGCCAGCAGTTTAGCCACCCACGTTCCCCAGCATTTT	CASSLATHVPQHF
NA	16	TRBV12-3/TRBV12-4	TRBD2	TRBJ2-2	TGTGCCAGCAGTTTAATAGCGGGGGCCCACACTGCCGAGCTGTTTTTT	CASSLIAGAHTAELFF
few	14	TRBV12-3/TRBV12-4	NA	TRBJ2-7	TGTGCCAGCAGGCGATCGGAGACCACCTACGAGCAGTACTTC	CASRRSETTYEQYF
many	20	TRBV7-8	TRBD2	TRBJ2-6	TGTGCCAGCAGCCCATCCCTGGCGGGGGGTACGAGCTCTGGGGCCAACGTCCTGACTTTC	CASSPSLAGGTSSGANVLTF
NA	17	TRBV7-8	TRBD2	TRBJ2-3	TGTGCCAGCAGCTTAGGGGTGGGGGGGTCCGGCACAGATACGCAGTATTTT	CASSLGVGGSGTDTQYF
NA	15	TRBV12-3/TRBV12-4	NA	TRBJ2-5	TGTGCCAGCAGTTTCGACAGGAGTGCGAGGGAGACCCAGTACTTC	CASSFDRSARETQYF
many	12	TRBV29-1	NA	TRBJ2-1	TGCAGCGTCATGAGGACAGTCAATGAGCAGTTCTTC	CSVMRTVNEQFF
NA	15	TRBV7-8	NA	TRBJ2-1	TGTGCCAGCAGCTTAGGCCAGGGTCGGCACAATGAGCAGTTCTTC	CASSLGQGRHNEQFF
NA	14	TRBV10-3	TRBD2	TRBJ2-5	TGTGCCATCAGTGAGGTCCTAGCGGAGGAGACCCAGTACTTC	CAISEVLAEETQYF
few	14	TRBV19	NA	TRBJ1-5	TGTGCCAGTAGTCCTAGCGGGGGAAATCAGCCCCAGCATTTT	CASSPSGGNQPQHF
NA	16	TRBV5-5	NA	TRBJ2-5	TGTGCCAGCAGCTCGGTGAGGGCAGGGTCATGGGAGACCCAGTACTTC	CASSSVRAGSWETQYF
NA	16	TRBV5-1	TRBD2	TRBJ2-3	TGCGCCAGCAGCTTGGGAACCATAGCGGGATCAGATACGCAGTATTTT	CASSLGTIAGSDTQYF
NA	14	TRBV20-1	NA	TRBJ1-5	TGCAGTGCTAGCCGGATTGAGAGCAATCAGCCCCAGCATTTT	CSASRIESNQPQHF
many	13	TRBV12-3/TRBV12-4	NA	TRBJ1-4	TGTGCCAGCAGTTTAAATAGAGGGGAAAAACTGTTTTTT	CASSLNRGEKLFF
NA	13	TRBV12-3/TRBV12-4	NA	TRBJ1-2	TGTGCCAGCAGTTTACCTAGGGGATTAGGCTACACCTTC	CASSLPRGLGYTF
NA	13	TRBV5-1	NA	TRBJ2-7	TGCGCCAGCAGCCAAGCCCCTACCTACGAGCAGTACTTC	CASSQAPTYEQYF
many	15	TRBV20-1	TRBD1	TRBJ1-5	TGCAGTGCTAGAGATACAGGGACAGGGGATCAGCCCCAGCATTTT	CSARDTGTGDQPQHF
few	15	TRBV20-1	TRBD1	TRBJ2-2	TGCAGTGCTAGTGTGGGGACAGTGTACACCGGGGAGCTGTTTTTT	CSASVGTVYTGELFF
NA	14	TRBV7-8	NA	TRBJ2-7	TGTGCCAGCAGCTCAGAGGTGAGCTCCTACGAGCAGTACTTC	CASSSEVSSYEQYF
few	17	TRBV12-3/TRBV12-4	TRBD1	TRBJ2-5	TGTGCCAGCAGTTTACCAAAGTGGACAGGGGGCGTTGAGACCCAGTACTTC	CASSLPKWTGGVETQYF
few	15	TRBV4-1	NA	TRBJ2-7	TGCGCCAGCAGCCATATTAGTGGGGAAATCTACGAGCAGTACTTC	CASSHISGEIYEQYF
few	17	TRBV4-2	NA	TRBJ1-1	TGTGCCAGCAGCCAAGAAACACTCCACAGGAGTAACACTGAAGCTTTCTTT	CASSQETLHRSNTEAFF
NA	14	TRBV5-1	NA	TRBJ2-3	TGCGCCAGCAGCTTGGAAGGGGTAGCAGATACGCAGTATTTT	CASSLEGVADTQYF
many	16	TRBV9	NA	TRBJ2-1	TGTGCCAGCAGCGTAGCGTCTCGGGGGGCAGGTAATGAGCAGTTCTTC	CASSVASRGAGNEQFF
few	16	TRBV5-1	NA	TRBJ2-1	TGCGCCAGCAGCTTGGAAATTCCGGGGGCAGGCAATGAGCAGTTCTTC	CASSLEIPGAGNEQFF
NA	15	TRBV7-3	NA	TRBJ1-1	TGTGCCAGCAGCCCAAACGAGGGGAGGGGCACTGAAGCTTTCTTT	CASSPNEGRGTEAFF
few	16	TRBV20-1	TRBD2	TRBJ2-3	TGCAGTGCTAGACTAGCGGGGGGCCAACACACAGATACGCAGTATTTT	CSARLAGGQHTDTQYF
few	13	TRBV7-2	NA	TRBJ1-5	TGTGCCAGCAGTCAACAGGGCGGCCAGCCCCAGCATTTT	CASSQQGGQPQHF
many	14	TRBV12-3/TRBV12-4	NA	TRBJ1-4	TGTGCCAGCAGTGTAGCGGCAGGGGAGCAAAAACTGTTTTTT	CASSVAAGEQKLFF
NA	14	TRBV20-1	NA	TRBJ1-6	TGCAGTGCTAGACTGGGGGAGGATAATTCACCCCTCCACTTT	CSARLGEDNSPLHF
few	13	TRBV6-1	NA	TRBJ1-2	TGTGCCAGCAGTGGGGACGGAGGCTATGGCTACACCTTC	CASSGDGGYGYTF
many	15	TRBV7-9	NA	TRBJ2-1	TGTGCCAGCAGCCCAACCCGGACCCAGTTTGATGAGCAGTTCTTC	CASSPTRTQFDEQFF
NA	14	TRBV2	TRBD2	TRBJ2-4	TGTGCCAGCAGCCCCAGGGACTATCAAAACATTCAGTACTTC	CASSPRDYQNIQYF
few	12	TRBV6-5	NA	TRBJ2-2	TGTGCCAGCAGGGGCCTCACCGGGGAGCTGTTTTTT	CASRGLTGELFF
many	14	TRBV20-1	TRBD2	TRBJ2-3	TGCAGTGCTGGGGCGACTAGCGGGGGGGCAGCGCAGTATTTT	CSAGATSGGAAQYF
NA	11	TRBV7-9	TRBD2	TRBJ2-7	TGTGCGACCGGGGGGGTATACGAGCAGTACTTC	CATGGVYEQYF
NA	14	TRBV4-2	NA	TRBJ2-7	TGTGCCAGCAGCCAAGATGGGACACACTACGAGCAGTACTTC	CASSQDGTHYEQYF
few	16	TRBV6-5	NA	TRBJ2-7	TGTGCCAGCAGTTACCGCTGGGGTAGGAGCTCCTACGAGCAGTACTTC	CASSYRWGRSSYEQYF
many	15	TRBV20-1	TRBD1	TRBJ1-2	TGCAGTGCTATAGGGACAGGGGGCTATGGAGATGGCTACACCTTC	CSAIGTGGYGDGYTF
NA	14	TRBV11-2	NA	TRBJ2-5	TGTGCCAGCAGCTTCAACAGGGTCCAAGAGACCCAGTACTTC	CASSFNRVQETQYF
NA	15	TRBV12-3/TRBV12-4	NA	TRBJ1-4	TGTGCCAGCAGTTTCTCACCGTTGGGTAATGAAAAACTGTTTTTT	CASSFSPLGNEKLFF
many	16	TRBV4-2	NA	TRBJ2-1	TGTGCCAGCAGCCAAGAGGCGACTAGCTCCTACAATGAGCAGTTCTTC	CASSQEATSSYNEQFF
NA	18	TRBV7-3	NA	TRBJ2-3	TGTGCCAGCAGCTTACGCCCGGCTCGCACGCCGAACACAGATACGCAGTATTTT	CASSLRPARTPNTDTQYF
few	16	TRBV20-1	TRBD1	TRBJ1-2	TGCAGTGCTAGGAGGCCAGGGGGCATAGCTAACTATGGCTACACCTTC	CSARRPGGIANYGYTF
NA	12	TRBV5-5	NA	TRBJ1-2	TGTGCCAGCAGCGAGGTCGCGAATGGCTACACCTTC	CASSEVANGYTF
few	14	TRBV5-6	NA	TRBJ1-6	TGTGCCAGCAGCTTCCAGGGAGGTAATTCACCCCTCCACTTT	CASSFQGGNSPLHF
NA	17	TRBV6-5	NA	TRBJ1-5	TGTGCCAGCAGTTACTCGACCCCCAGGGAGTCCAATCAGCCCCAGCATTTT	CASSYSTPRESNQPQHF
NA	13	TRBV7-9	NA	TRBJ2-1	TGTGCCAGCAGCTTAAATTATGTCAATGAGCAGTTCTTC	CASSLNYVNEQFF